This TCR beta chain was captured in a study of blood T cell repertoires in COVID-19. Study-wide context: PBMCs, B-cell-depleted T cells, or T cells were the source of the cDNA or gDNA that made up the material.

In the original processing: Nucleated cell number was recorded as an estimate derived from reference gene primer amplification. Data came from immunoSEQ multiplex PCR; TCRdb stores just in-frame clones and leaves some out. The V and J calls and clone size come from that table; D and trimming were worked out from the DNA. Of 170,000 or so clones in the sample, around 87% were seen once. Trimming cost V 3 bases and J 1 base, with 7 bases left between them. The CDR3 loop spans 13 amino acids. Germline V gives CDR1 SGHNT, CDR2 YYREEE (reference sequence). This sequence was found in a woman aged 45-60 years who had recovered from COVID-19. The material sequenced was PBMCs or T cells enriched from blood (not recorded which). The rearrangement links TRBV5-4 to TRBJ1-1; perhaps TRBD1 as D (5 bases). Here the CDR3 reads CASSYQGNTEAFF. CDR3 in DNA: TGTGCCAGCAGCTACCAGGGGAACACTGAAGCTTTCTTT.